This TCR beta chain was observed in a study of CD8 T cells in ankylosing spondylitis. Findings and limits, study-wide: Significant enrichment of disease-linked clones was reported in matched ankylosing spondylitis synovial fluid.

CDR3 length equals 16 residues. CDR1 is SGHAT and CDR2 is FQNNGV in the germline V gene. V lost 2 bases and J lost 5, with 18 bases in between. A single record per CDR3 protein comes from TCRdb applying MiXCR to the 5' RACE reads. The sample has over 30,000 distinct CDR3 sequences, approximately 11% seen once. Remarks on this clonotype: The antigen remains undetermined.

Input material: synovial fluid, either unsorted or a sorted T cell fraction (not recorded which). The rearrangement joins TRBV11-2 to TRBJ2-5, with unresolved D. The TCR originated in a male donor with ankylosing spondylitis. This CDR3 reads CASSLTPFWVGETQYF. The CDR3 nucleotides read TGTGCCAGCAGCTTAACCCCCTTTTGGGTTGGGGAGACCCAGTACTTC.